These 14 T cell receptor beta chains originate from one sample sequenced in a study of cytomegalovirus exposure and HLA in healthy donors. A multiplex PCR was run with 60 Vbeta primers and 13 Jbeta primers. Method: immunoSEQ multiplex PCR; TCRdb's copy keeps in-frame clones and lacks some. The table has some 180,000 clones, 75% to 85% seen once. Sequencing was done on a sample of PBMCs. The receptors derive from a woman aged 25 to 39 in good health and CMV-seropositive.

The rearrangement links TRBV5-6 to TRBJ2-3; D gene unclear. The CDR3 loop spans 13 amino acids. The germline V and J ends were trimmed by 4 bases and 3 bases, with 9 bases remaining between them. Germline V CDR1 and CDR2: SGHDT, YYEEEE. CDR3 residues: CASSRHPTDTQYF. The CDR3 DNA sequence: TGTGCCAGCAGCAGACACCCTACAGATACGCAGTATTTT.

This rearrangement joins TRBV4-1 to TRBJ2-5; D is perhaps TRBD1 (6 bases). The germline V and J ends were trimmed by 1 base and 1 base, with 10 bases remaining between them. CDR3 size: 15 residues. Germline V gene sequence: CDR1 MGHRA, CDR2 YSYEKL. The CDR3 region has the DNA TGCGCCAGCAGCCAAGTAAGGGGGTCCCAAGAGACCCAGTACTTC. Its protein is CASSQVRGSQETQYF.

The gene calls are TRBV19 and TRBJ1-4, with a possible D match to TRBD1 (6 bases). Per germline, CDR1 LNHDA and CDR2 SQIVND (reference sequence). V was clipped by 3 bases and J by 4 bases, with 12 bases between them. The length of the CDR3 is 15 residues. The CDR3 region has the DNA TGTGCCAGTAGTATTACAGGGAGGGGTAATGAAAAACTGTTTTTT. Amino acid sequence: CASSITGRGNEKLFF.

This chain uses TRBV4-3 with TRBJ1-1; 8 bases agree with TRBD1. V gave up 4 bases and J gave up 1 base; unmatched junction bases: 5. Germline CDR1 reads LGHNA; CDR2 reads YSLEER. The CDR3 contains 15 residues. CDR3 sequence (DNA): TGCGCCAGCAGCCGCGGACAGGGAGGGAACACTGAAGCTTTCTTT. It specifies CASSRGQGGNTEAFF.

V and J are TRBV27 and TRBJ2-5, with 9 bases fitting TRBD1. Near its end, the DNA agrees better with TRBJ2-7, so the J call may be wrong. The V gene's germline CDR1 is MNHEY and CDR2 SMNVEV (reference sequence). This CDR3 contains 15 residues. DNA for the CDR3: TGTGCCAGCAGTTTATCGGCACAGGGGGCGTACGAGCAGTACTTC. It yields the protein CASSLSAQGAYEQYF.

The chain employs TRBV5-4 and TRBJ2-7; TRBD1 agrees at 9 bases. The junction had 3 bases not matched to a gene; V was cut back by 0 bases and J by 2 bases. Germline loops: CDR1 SGHNT, CDR2 YYREEE (reference sequence). The length of the CDR3 is 15 residues. The CDR3 DNA reads TGTGCCAGCAGCTTGGGACAGGGGGGGCCCTACGAGCAGTACTTC. Translation gives CASSLGQGGPYEQYF.

This clone was seen a handful of times. J is TRBJ1-1 and V is TRBV5-6; a possible D gene is TRBD1 (6 bases). Germline loops: CDR1 SGHDT, CDR2 YYEEEE. Trimming removed 0 bases from V and 12 bases from J, with 9 bases in between. CDR3 length: 11 amino acids. CDR3 loop: CASSLDRATFF. CDR3 DNA: TGTGCCAGCAGCTTGGACAGGGCAACTTTCTTT. Combining the CDR3 with reference TRBV5-6 and TRBJ1-1 gives the whole variable domain DAGVTQSPTHLIKTRGQQVTLRCSPKSGHDTVSWYQQALGQGPQFIFQYYEEEERQRGNFPDRFSGHQFPNYSSELNVNALLLGDSALYLCASSLDRATFFGQGTRLTVV.

V is TRBV6-1 and J is TRBJ2-5, with 10 bases fitting TRBD2. J was trimmed by 3 bases and V by 2 bases; bases with no gene match: 6. CDR1 and CDR2 (germline): MNHNS, SASEGT. The CDR3 consists of 16 residues. The CDR3 coding sequence is TGTGCCAGCAGTGAACATGATAGCGGGGGGAAAGAGACCCAGTACTTC. Its translation: CASSEHDSGGKETQYF.

This clone was seen more than once but under ten times. The chain employs TRBV11-2 and TRBJ2-5; D gene unclear. The tail of the sequence fits TRBJ2-7 better, so the J call may be wrong. Germline V lookup: CDR1 SGHAT, CDR2 FQNNGV. The CDR3 totals 11 residues. The CDR3 nucleotides are TGTGCCAGCAGCTTAAGATACGAGCAGTACTTC. Translation: CASSLRYEQYF.

This chain joins TRBV28 and TRBJ2-7; D possibly corresponds to TRBD1 (6 bases). V lost 6 bases, J lost 2 bases, and 14 bases lay in between. The CDR3 covers 14 residues. CDR1 and CDR2 from the germline V gene are MDHEN and SYDVKM. CDR3 nucleotide sequence: TGTGCCAGCAGCCGGTCAGGGGACGCCTACGAGCAGTACTTC. Amino acid sequence: CASSRSGDAYEQYF.

The genes are TRBV19 and TRBJ2-4; TRBD2 matches at 7 bases. The CDR3 has 14 residues. Per germline, CDR1 LNHDA and CDR2 SQIVND (reference sequence). The junction had 2 bases not matched to a gene; V was cut back by 3 bases and J by 3 bases. The CDR3 sequence is CASSIPGGKNIQYF. CDR3 nucleotide sequence: TGTGCCAGTAGTATTCCGGGGGGCAAAAACATTCAGTACTTC.

The rearrangement joins TRBV15 to TRBJ2-7, with 11 bases fitting TRBD1. Germline CDR1 LNHNV, CDR2 YYDKDF (reference sequence). V gave up 3 bases and J gave up 5 bases; unmatched junction bases: 3. The CDR3 runs to 14 residues. The CDR3 bases are TGTGCCACCAGCAGGGACAGGGGGCCACACGAGCAGTACTTC. This translates into CATSRDRGPHEQYF.

The rearrangement uses TRBV5-1 and TRBJ1-2; maybe TRBD1 (6 bases). The V end lost 4 bases, the J end lost 0 bases, and 16 bases lay between the germline ends. Germline loops: CDR1 SGHRS, CDR2 YFSETQ. The CDR3 sequence is 16 residues long. CDR3: CASSRNRDSANYGYTF. The CDR3 region has the DNA TGCGCCAGCAGCCGTAACAGGGATTCAGCTAACTATGGCTACACCTTC.

The V and J genes are TRBV6-5 and TRBJ1-1; 7 bases match TRBD1. The CDR3 has 14 amino acids. CDR1 and CDR2 (germline): MNHEY, SVGAGI. After removal of 7 bases from V and 3 bases from J, the junction contained 8 bases not matched to a gene. The CDR3 DNA is TGTGCCAGCAACACGGGCCAGGGGGACACTGAAGCTTTCTTT. This translates into CASNTGQGDTEAFF.